This T cell receptor (beta chain) comes out of a study of blood T cell repertoires in COVID-19. Germline V gene data show CDR1 as SGHRS and CDR2 as YFSETQ. After removal of 0 bases from V and 2 bases from J, the junction contained 0 bases not matched to a gene. This CDR3 has 15 amino acids. The table lists this clone with a count of one. Other DNA variants within this sample encode the same CDR3. Measured with immunoSEQ multiplex PCR; TCRdb has only the in-frame clones, and not every one. This sample carries 250,000 to 350,000 clones, around four fifths of them seen once, and the ten largest clones take 1.2%.

The sample consisted of peripheral blood. This rearrangement joins TRBV5-1 to TRBJ1-3, with 9 bases aligning to TRBD1. This clonotype was sampled from a woman in her 50s with acute or convalescent COVID-19. Here the CDR3 DNA reads TGCGCCAGCAGCTTGGGACAGGGGGCTGGAAACACCATATATTTT. Encoded protein: CASSLGQGAGNTIYF.